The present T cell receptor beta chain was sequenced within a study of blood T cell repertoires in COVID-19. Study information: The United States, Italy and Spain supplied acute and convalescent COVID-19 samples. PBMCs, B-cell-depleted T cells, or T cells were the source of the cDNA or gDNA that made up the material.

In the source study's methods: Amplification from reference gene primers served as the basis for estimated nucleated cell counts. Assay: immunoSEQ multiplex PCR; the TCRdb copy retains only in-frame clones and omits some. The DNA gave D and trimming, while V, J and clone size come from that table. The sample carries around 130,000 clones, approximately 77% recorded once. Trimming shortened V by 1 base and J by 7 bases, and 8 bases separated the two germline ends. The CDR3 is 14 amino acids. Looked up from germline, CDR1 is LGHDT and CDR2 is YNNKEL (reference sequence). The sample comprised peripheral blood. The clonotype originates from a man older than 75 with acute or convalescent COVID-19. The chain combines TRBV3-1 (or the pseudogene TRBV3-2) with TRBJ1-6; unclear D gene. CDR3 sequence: CASSQVGANSPLHF. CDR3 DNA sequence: TGTGCCAGCAGCCAAGTGGGAGCCAATTCACCCCTCCACTTT.